These T cell receptor beta chains were read from a single sample in a study of T cells in Graves' hyperthyroidism and ophthalmopathy. MiXCR, run by TCRdb on the multiplex PCR reads, gives a single entry per CDR3 protein. The repertoire holds 500,000 to 550,000 distinct CDR3 sequences, with roughly 21% as singletons. The sample was blood. The receptors stem from a man aged 40-49 years with Graves' ophthalmopathy. Both conserved end residues are part of each CDR3. The order of the fields is D gene, V gene, clone size, J gene, CDR3 DNA, CDR3 protein. D genes are given only for firm matches. Rows may omit the clone size; those that give it use once, few, many or a size class.

>TRBD2|TRBV12-3/TRBV12-4|many|TRBJ2-7
TGTGCCAGCAGTCCAAACGTGGGGGGCGGGGGGGCTTACGAGCAGTACTTC
CASSPNVGGGGAYEQYF
>TRBD1|TRBV30|NA|TRBJ1-4
TGTGCCTGGAGTGTCACAGGGGGCTGGAGGGAAAAACTGTTTTTT
CAWSVTGGWREKLFF
>TRBD2|TRBV13|NA|TRBJ2-7
TGTGCCAGCAGCTTGCGATCGGGGACTAGCGGGGCCTACGAGCAGTACTTC
CASSLRSGTSGAYEQYF
>TRBD1|TRBV27|NA|TRBJ2-7
TGTGCCAGCAGTTCACAGGGGCACGAGCAGTACTTC
CASSSQGHEQYF
>NA|TRBV19|NA|TRBJ1-4
TGTGCCTGCCAACCGGGACCATGGGATGAAAAACTGTTTTTT
CACQPGPWDEKLFF
>NA|TRBV6-1|NA|TRBJ2-3
TGTGCCAGCAGTGTCCGGTGGGGCACAGATACGCAGTATTTT
CASSVRWGTDTQYF
>NA|TRBV29-1|few|TRBJ1-1
TGCAGCGTTGACAGGACGAACACTGAAGCTTTCTTT
CSVDRTNTEAFF
>TRBD2|TRBV4-1|NA|TRBJ2-7
TGCGCCAGCAGCCAAAAGGGAGGGTACGAGCAGTACTTC
CASSQKGGYEQYF
>NA|TRBV19|NA|TRBJ2-1
TGTGCCAGTAGTATAATGGGGCTAGATCTTCACAATGAGCAGTTCTTC
CASSIMGLDLHNEQFF
>TRBD2|TRBV4-3|NA|TRBJ2-6
TGCGCCAGCAGCCAAGATCTAGCGGCTGGGGCCAACGTCCTGACTTTC
CASSQDLAAGANVLTF
>TRBD2|TRBV4-3|NA|TRBJ2-1
TGCGCCAGCAGCCAAGATTGGACTAGCGGGCCCTACAATGAGCAGTTCTTC
CASSQDWTSGPYNEQFF
>NA|TRBV2|many|TRBJ1-1
TGTGCCAGCAGCGATAATCTACTTGAAGCTTTCTTT
CASSDNLLEAFF
>NA|TRBV4-3|NA|TRBJ2-3
TGCGCCAGCAGCCAAGGGACAGCTAGCACAGATACGCAGTATTTT
CASSQGTASTDTQYF
>NA|TRBV6-1|many|TRBJ2-5
TGTGCCAGCCGACGCTACCTCGGGACCCTGCAAGAGACCCAGTACTTC
CASRRYLGTLQETQYF
>TRBD1|TRBV6-1|NA|TRBJ1-5
TGTGCCAGCAGTACGCGACAGGGGGTGGATCAGCCCCAGCATTTT
CASSTRQGVDQPQHF
>TRBD1|TRBV27|NA|TRBJ1-6
TGTGCCAGCAGTTTAACGACAGGGGGTAAAAATTCACCCCTCCACTTT
CASSLTTGGKNSPLHF
>TRBD2|TRBV24-1|NA|TRBJ2-1
TGTGCCACCAGTGATCCTAGCGGGAAACACAATGAGCAGTTCTTC
CATSDPSGKHNEQFF
>TRBD2|TRBV10-3|few|TRBJ2-1
TGTGCCATCAGTGAGTCGAAGGGACTAGCAGGAACCTACAATGAGCAGTTCTTC
CAISESKGLAGTYNEQFF
>NA|TRBV20-1|few|TRBJ2-1
TGCAGTGCTAGAGTTCAGCGAGGGGTCTACAATGAGCAGTTCTTC
CSARVQRGVYNEQFF
>TRBD1|TRBV27|few|TRBJ1-4
TGTGCCACCCGGGACAGGGATAATGAAAAACTGTTTTTT
CATRDRDNEKLFF
>NA|TRBV4-1|NA|TRBJ2-5
TGCGCCAGCAGCCAAGGACCCTCCGCGAGTGTGGAGACCCAGTACTTC
CASSQGPSASVETQYF
>NA|TRBV5-1|NA|TRBJ2-1
TGCGCCAGCAGCTTGTTTGGGGACAATGAGCAGTTCTTC
CASSLFGDNEQFF
>NA|TRBV10-3|NA|TRBJ2-1
TGTGCCATAAGTGGACAAAAGGGGTACAATGAGCAGTTCTTC
CAISGQKGYNEQFF
>NA|TRBV30|NA|TRBJ1-2
TGTGCCTGGAGTGCCCGAGATGCCGGCTACACCTTC
CAWSARDAGYTF
>TRBD2|TRBV7-2|once|TRBJ2-1
TGTGCCAGCAGCCACCGACTAGCGGGAGGGGGCAATGAGCAGTTCTTC
CASSHRLAGGGNEQFF
>TRBD2|TRBV3-1|many|TRBJ2-5
TGTGCCAGCAGCCATCTTGGACTAGCGGGAGAGACCCAGTACTTC
CASSHLGLAGETQYF
>NA|TRBV6-1|NA|TRBJ1-5
TGTGCCAGCAGTGATACGAAGTCTCAGCCCCAGCATTTT
CASSDTKSQPQHF
>NA|TRBV7-9|NA|TRBJ2-3
TGTGCCAGCAGCTTAATGGGCCCCGATACGCAGTATTTT
CASSLMGPDTQYF
>TRBD1|TRBV2|many|TRBJ2-1
TGTGCCAGCACCCCGACCGTTACGGGACAGGGGGGTGATGAGCAGTTCTTC
CASTPTVTGQGGDEQFF
>NA|TRBV11-1|many|TRBJ1-2
TGTGCCAGCACCGAACTCGGGAACTATGGCTACACCTTC
CASTELGNYGYTF
>TRBD1|TRBV29-1|many|TRBJ1-1
TGCAGCGTTGGCCGGACAGGGGACACTGAAGCTTTCTTT
CSVGRTGDTEAFF
>TRBD2|TRBV7-9|NA|TRBJ2-4
TGTGCCAGCAGCCCTGGTAGCGGGGGGATGCGGGGAAACATTCAGTACTTC
CASSPGSGGMRGNIQYF
>NA|TRBV20-1|few|TRBJ2-1
TGCAGTGCTAGACCGAATGTTCTAGCGAGGGCCTACAATGAGCAGTTCTTC
CSARPNVLARAYNEQFF
>TRBD2|TRBV20-1|many|TRBJ2-1
TGCAGTGCTAGACGACTAGCGGGGACCTACAATGAGCAGTTCTTC
CSARRLAGTYNEQFF
>NA|TRBV5-1|NA|TRBJ1-3
TGCGCCAGCAGCTCAGCCCACAATGGAAACACCATATATTTT
CASSSAHNGNTIYF
>NA|TRBV12-3/TRBV12-4|NA|TRBJ1-3
TGTGCCAGCAGTCCAGGGACCTCTGGAAACACCATATATTTT
CASSPGTSGNTIYF
>NA|TRBV5-1|NA|TRBJ1-3
TGCGCCAGCAGCATTGGGACAAACTCTGGAAACACCATATATTTT
CASSIGTNSGNTIYF
>NA|TRBV5-4|NA|TRBJ1-1
TGTGCCAGCAGCTTGGCCGGGGGCGGCGAAGCTTTCTTT
CASSLAGGGEAFF
>TRBD2|TRBV28|many|TRBJ2-7
TGTGCCAGCGGAGCGGGAGGGGGCTACGAGCAGTACTTC
CASGAGGGYEQYF
>NA|TRBV9|NA|TRBJ1-2
TGTGCCAGCAGCCAGGGACTCCCCCTAATGGGCGGCTACACCTTC
CASSQGLPLMGGYTF
>TRBD2|TRBV7-8|few|TRBJ2-1
TGTGCCAGCAGCTTCCCTGGGCCTAGCGGGAGGGCCATACAGTTCTTC
CASSFPGPSGRAIQFF
>NA|TRBV6-5|NA|TRBJ2-7
TGTGCCAGCAGATACATAGGGTCCGCCACTTACTACGAGCAGTACTTC
CASRYIGSATYYEQYF
>TRBD2|TRBV5-1|few|TRBJ2-3
TGCGCCAGCAGCTTGGCCCTGGGACTAGCGGGACGAGACACAGATACGCAGTATTTT
CASSLALGLAGRDTDTQYF
>NA|TRBV20-1|NA|TRBJ1-6
TGCAGTGCTAAGTGGGGGGCGGACCATAATTCACCCCTCCACTTT
CSAKWGADHNSPLHF
>TRBD2|TRBV12-3/TRBV12-4|many|TRBJ2-3
TGTGCCAGCAGTTTCACTAGCGGGCACACAGATACGCAGTATTTT
CASSFTSGHTDTQYF
>NA|TRBV5-1|few|TRBJ1-1
TGCGCCAGCAGCTTGGGAGATGGGATGGCTTTCTTT
CASSLGDGMAFF
>NA|TRBV6-1|many|TRBJ2-1
TGTGCCAGCAGTTGGTCATCCCAGAGTAGTACTGAGCAGTTCTTC
CASSWSSQSSTEQFF
>NA|TRBV20-1|few|TRBJ2-5
TGCAGTGCCTCAGGAGGGCTCTACAACCAAGAGACCCAGTACTTC
CSASGGLYNQETQYF
>NA|TRBV5-1|NA|TRBJ1-1
TGCGCCAGCAGTAGTGGGGGCGCAGTGTCTGAAGCTTTCTTT
CASSSGGAVSEAFF
>NA|TRBV12-3/TRBV12-4|many|TRBJ1-1
TGTGCCAGCAGTTCGGCCGGGGACTTTGAAGCTTTCTTT
CASSSAGDFEAFF
>TRBD2|TRBV20-1|NA|TRBJ2-7
TGCAGTGCTAGACTAGCGGGAGGAACCTACGAGCAGTACTTC
CSARLAGGTYEQYF
>TRBD2|TRBV29-1|NA|TRBJ2-1
TGCAGCGTTGCTCTGACTAGCAGTGAGCAGTTCTTC
CSVALTSSEQFF
>TRBD2|TRBV5-1|few|TRBJ2-3
TGCGCCAGCAGCTTGGTCGGACTAGCGGGGGGGACTTTCACAGATACGCAGTATTTT
CASSLVGLAGGTFTDTQYF
>NA|TRBV27|few|TRBJ2-5
TGTGCCAGCAGTTTATTCGGGAGTGGGGAGACCCAGTACTTC
CASSLFGSGETQYF
>NA|TRBV6-2/TRBV6-3|few|TRBJ1-4
TGTGCCAGCAGCTCCGCGGACAAGTTTGAAAAACTGTTTTTT
CASSSADKFEKLFF
>NA|TRBV18|NA|TRBJ2-7
TGTGCCAGCTCACCACCGGCGGTGGGAGCCCACGAGCAGTACTTC
CASSPPAVGAHEQYF
>NA|TRBV27|NA|TRBJ2-2
TGTGCCAGCAGTTTTTTGGGGTTGAGCACCGGGGAGCTGTTTTTT
CASSFLGLSTGELFF
>TRBD2|TRBV4-1|few|TRBJ2-7
TGCGCCAGCAGCCCTATAGCGGGGGCGGCCTACGAGCAGTACTTC
CASSPIAGAAYEQYF
>NA|TRBV12-3/TRBV12-4|NA|TRBJ2-1
TGTGCCAGCTTTCTGGGTAGGACCACACACAATGAGCAGTTCTTC
CASFLGRTTHNEQFF
>NA|TRBV20-1|NA|TRBJ2-5
TGCAGTGCTAGGTGGGGTGTCGGAGAGACCCAGTACTTC
CSARWGVGETQYF